This T cell receptor beta chain was recovered during a study of blood T cell repertoires in COVID-19. Study summary: Acute and convalescent COVID-19 specimens originated in the United States, Italy and Spain. PBMCs, B-cell-depleted T cells, or T cells provided the cDNA or gDNA that made up the material.

The Seattle site enrolled patients during active infection and followed them longitudinally. This CDR3 has 15 amino acids. Germline V gene data show CDR1 as WSHSY and CDR2 as SAAADI. The ends lost 5 bases at V and 1 base at J; junction bases unmatched: 7. Original data processing: Reference gene primer amplification yielded estimated nucleated cell counts. Clones were read by immunoSEQ multiplex PCR, and TCRdb kept only the in-frame ones, dropping some. V, J and clone size were drawn from that table, and D and trimming were deduced from the DNA. The top ten hold more than 6% of the sample, which has about 160,000 clones, around 82% seen once.

The chain recombines TRBV10-2 with TRBJ1-1; 7 bases line up with TRBD1. What was sequenced was peripheral blood. This TCR derives from a woman in her 40s with COVID-19, enrolled during active disease. As DNA, the CDR3 is TGCGCCAGCAGTCGGGAGGGGGCGGCGAACACTGAAGCTTTCTTT. Translated: CASSREGAANTEAFF.